The source of this T cell receptor (beta chain) is a study of T cell repertoires in ileal Crohn's disease (dated by TCRdb to between 2017 and 2020). In terms of the full investigation: Median disease duration was around 7.9 years, and about a third of patients were identified as active smokers at the time of surgery. All patients had surgery for a complication: stricturing disease in about 60% and penetrating disease in approximately 39%. Roughly half of the patients were given postoperative therapy, with 15 to 20 on anti-TNF agents and roughly twelve on thiopurines. M6 samples consisted of neoterminal ileum biopsies collected during postoperative colonoscopy. The TCR repertoire was analysed in about 50 patients with Crohn's disease drawn from a prospective multicentre cohort. The study was conducted in parallel with a multicentre cohort that was designed to identify predictors of early endoscopic recurrence following ileocolonic resection. Endoscopic postoperative recurrence was defined by a Rutgeerts score above i0. A total of 171 mucosal samples from some 57 patients were sequenced, collected from several sites on the surgical specimen as well as at postoperative endoscopy. The study at large found these results: Higher high-frequency clone percentages at surgery were associated with endoscopic recurrence; all patients with clonality above 26.8% (18/57) had recurrence. Compared with CD4 T cells, sorted CD8 T cells contained more high-frequency clones, which suggests that the mucosal expansions were mostly CD8. Only a subgroup of patients, of unstated size, had mucosal CD4 and CD8 T cells sorted and sequenced. Compared with non-smokers, patients who were active smokers at surgery showed a significantly higher proportion of clonal expansions (25.9% vs 17.9%, p=0.02). Postoperative endoscopy was performed at varying times within the first year after surgery, with a median delay of roughly seven months.

V ends up 0 bases short and J 7 bases short, with an unmatched junction base count of 13. Reading the germline V gene gives CDR1 LGHNA and CDR2 YNFKEQ. The CDR3 measures 17 amino acids from cysteine to phenylalanine. Just the 51-base CDR3 DNA is kept, in frame starting at base 1. Turning to this clone: The antigen this receptor binds is unknown. Within one base of it there is no much larger clone, and no base qualities were kept.

The time point label for this specimen denotes: neoterminal ileum biopsy at postoperative endoscopy, about 6 months after surgery. Adults with ileal or ileocolonic Crohn's disease and an indication for ileocolonic resection were eligible for inclusion. Whole ileal mucosal biopsies were stored frozen at -80°C before DNA extraction. Genomic DNA was extracted from frozen whole biopsies using a TRizol-based method and was quantified with a NanoDrop 2000 spectrophotometer. For commercial TCRB immunosequencing, roughly 0.5 micrograms of biopsy DNA were submitted for each sample. A two-step, amplification bias-controlled multiplex PCR was used by Adaptive Biotechnology to amplify CDR3 regions from genomic DNA. The first PCR used primers for every V and J gene segment; the second PCR added barcodes and Illumina adapters. CDR3 libraries were sequenced using an Illumina instrument. The study's own analysis went as follows. Vendor-provided pipelines were combined with custom analysis of raw data in R/Bioconductor under R version 3.3.0. Clonality, which ranges from 0 to 1, was calculated as the inverse of the normalised Shannon entropy across all productive clones. High-frequency clones were defined as the share of the repertoire occupied by the top 100 clones, with only clones passing a 95% confidence test being retained. Repertoire diversity was measured with the Simpson index, and overlap between samples was measured with the Morisita-Horn index. Here the immuneACCESS table is served through TCRdb, limited to in-frame sequences with V and J called. Missing clones are a known gap in these copies; in checked studies unresolved V genes cover under half, and the rest lacks a known reason. D and trimming come from the DNA, and the V and J calls and clone size come from that table. The sample has around 13,000 clones on record, around two thirds of them singletons. Approximately 8.6% of the sample rests with the top ten.

The source material was ileal tissue. This receptor chain uses TRBV4-2 and TRBJ2-7; 9 bases in between match TRBD2. This TCR came from an adult with Crohn's disease. The CDR3 reads as follows: CASSQDQRLAELWEQYF. The bases read TGTGCCAGCAGCCAAGATCAAAGACTAGCGGAGCTCTGGGAGCAGTACTTC.